This TCR beta chain was sequenced for a study of shared clonotypes between healthy human individuals. CDR3 length: 20 residues. CDR1 is MGHRA and CDR2 is YSYEKL in the germline V gene. Trimming took 3 bases from V and 0 from J, leaving 21 bases between them. Some clones are missing from TCRdb's copy, which holds only in-frame ones; the method was immunoSEQ multiplex PCR. Of 450,000 or so clones listed, 77% were seen once; the top ten hold approximately 12%. This clonotype originated in a woman between 40 and 55 years old in good health. Some clones in this sample may be carry-over from other donors' samples. Sample: PBMCs. The chain links TRBV4-1 to TRBJ2-6; D is perhaps TRBD1 (6 bases). The CDR3 DNA reads TGCGCCAGCAGCCACCTTCCGCCTCAGGGGATCCGCTCTGGGGCCAACGTCCTGACTTTC. Its translation: CASSHLPPQGIRSGANVLTF.